This T cell receptor beta chain is from a study of blood T cell repertoires in COVID-19. The CDR3 extends over 15 amino acids. Germline V gene lookup returns CDR1 SGHVS and CDR2 FNYEAQ. V lost 4 bases to trimming and J lost 0 bases, with 10 bases between them. Assay used: immunoSEQ multiplex PCR; TCRdb lists only in-frame clones, some missing. The data hold 150,000 to 200,000 clones, with roughly 90% observed a single time. This TCR was sampled from a man aged 25-45 years with COVID-19, enrolled during active disease. J is TRBJ1-3 and V is TRBV7-6, with D maybe TRBD1 (6 bases). Sequenced sample: peripheral blood. Here the CDR3 reads CASSSGQFSGNTIYF. The CDR3 DNA follows: TGTGCCAGCAGCTCCGGACAGTTCTCTGGAAACACCATATATTTT.